Listed here are 6 T cell receptor beta chains from one sample, sequenced in a study of beta chain features in type 1 diabetes. Isolated RNA was reverse transcribed in full, so expressed TCRB transcripts were sequenced. The repertoire was sequenced with immunoSEQ multiplex PCR; TCRdb's copy has only in-frame clones and lacks some. The data show fewer than 900,000 clones, roughly a sixth seen once. Sequenced sample: naive CD4+ T cells from blood. Every receptor here comes from a woman in her late teens or twenties in good health.

The rearrangement uses TRBV4-2 and TRBJ2-1; 8 bases align to TRBD2. Germline V lookup: CDR1 LGHNA, CDR2 YNFKEQ. The length of the CDR3 is 13 residues. Trimming took 5 bases from V and 7 from J; bases not matched to a gene: 4. CDR3 sequence: CASSFSGGNEQFF. The DNA for the CDR3 is TGTGCCAGCAGCTTCAGCGGGGGAAATGAGCAGTTCTTC.

The chain combines TRBV7-2 with TRBJ2-5, with D unclear. The V gene lost 1 base and the J gene lost 5 bases, with 8 bases spanning the gap. This CDR3 has 13 residues. Germline loops: CDR1 SGHTA, CDR2 FQGNSA. Here the CDR3 reads CASSLGEWETQYF. DNA for the CDR3: TGTGCCAGCAGCTTAGGAGAATGGGAGACCCAGTACTTC.

J is TRBJ2-3 and V is TRBV29-1; 9 bases line up with TRBD2. There are 16 residues in the CDR3. V was clipped by 4 bases and J by 6 bases; unmatched bases: 14. Germline lookup yields CDR1 SQVTM and CDR2 ANQGSEA. The CDR3 DNA is TGCAGCGTTGGACAACCCGGGGGAGCGGGAGGTGATACGCAGTATTTT. Amino acid sequence: CSVGQPGGAGGDTQYF.

This clone was seen a handful of times. The chain joins TRBV10-2 to TRBJ1-5; D remains ambiguous. Germline loops: CDR1 WSHSY, CDR2 SAAADI. The V end was cut by 6 bases, the J end by 5 bases, with 11 bases between. The CDR3 has 13 residues. The CDR3 nucleotides are TGCGCCAGCAGCCAGTGGGCAGATCAGCCCCAGCATTTT. Translated, it gives CASSQWADQPQHF.

The chain has TRBV5-6 and TRBJ2-7; maybe TRBD2 (6 bases). V was shortened by 3 bases and J by 1 base, with 14 bases between the two germline ends. This CDR3 comprises 15 residues. CDR1 is SGHDT, CDR2 YYEEEE, per germline. The CDR3 reads CASSYRDGLSYEQYF. The CDR3 DNA reads TGTGCCAGCAGCTACCGGGACGGACTATCCTACGAGCAGTACTTC.

This clone has just a few counts. The same CDR3 arises from other DNA sequences in this sample as well. The gene calls are TRBV5-4 and TRBJ2-7; D is unclear. The germline V and J ends were trimmed by 0 bases and 1 base, with 11 bases remaining between them. The CDR3 runs to 15 residues. Germline values: CDR1 SGHNT, CDR2 YYREEE (reference sequence). The CDR3 DNA reads TGTGCCAGCAGCTTGGGTGGCGGCCGTTCCTACGAGCAGTACTTC. Translation: CASSLGGGRSYEQYF.